These 13 T cell receptor beta chains were all obtained from the same sample, sequenced in a study of CD8 T cells in ankylosing spondylitis. General study results and limits: Apparently characteristic of ankylosing spondylitis blood was a TCR beta motif (roughly 8 highly homologous variants).

These receptors lack a known antigen. TCRdb re-called the 5' RACE reads with MiXCR, one entry per CDR3 protein. The sample carries hundreds of thousands of distinct CDR3 sequences, 15% to 20% recorded once. The sequenced material came from blood, either unsorted or a sorted T cell fraction (not recorded which). All receptors come from a male donor with ankylosing spondylitis.

This clonotype was seen only a few times. V gene TRBV6-1 combines with J gene TRBJ1-1; D not resolved. The CDR3 sequence is 13 residues long. V dropped 7 bases and J dropped 1 base, with 10 bases sitting between them. The germline gives CDR1 MNHNS, CDR2 SASEGT. CDR3 protein: CASKMTRNTEAFF. The CDR3, as DNA: TGTGCCAGCAAGATGACAAGGAACACTGAAGCTTTCTTT.

This clonotype was counted between two and nine times. The chain has TRBV7-2 and TRBJ1-1; D remains ambiguous. The CDR3 has 13 amino acids. Deletions cut 5 bases from V and 3 bases from J, with 10 bases between. CDR1 and CDR2 (germline): SGHTA, FQGNSA. The CDR3 bases are TGTGCCAGCAGCCGCACTAAGGACACTGAAGCTTTCTTT. As protein: CASSRTKDTEAFF. Combining the CDR3 with reference TRBV7-2 and TRBJ1-1 gives the whole variable domain GAGVSQSPSNKVTEKGKDVELRCDPISGHTALYWYRQSLGQGLEFLIYFQGNSAPDKSGLPSDRFSAERTGGSVSTLTIQRTQQEDSAVYLCASSRTKDTEAFFGQGTRLTVV.

This clonotype has a single count. A read error may account for a junction end that differs from germline. V gene TRBV6-5 combines with J gene TRBJ2-7; 7 bases are shared with TRBD2. This CDR3 region has 15 residues. The V gene's germline CDR1 is MNHEY and CDR2 SVGAGI. The CDR3 sequence is CASCYSPSGSYEQYF. CDR3 DNA sequence: TGTGCCAGCTGTTACAGCCCTAGCGGCTCCTACGAGCAGTACTTC.

The chain combines TRBV28 with TRBJ2-7; possibly TRBD2 for D (5 bases). CDR3 length equals 15 residues. Germline V gene lookup returns CDR1 MDHEN and CDR2 SYDVKM. V lost 6 bases to trimming and J lost 0 bases, with 15 bases between them. The CDR3 sequence is CASSGPLGSSYEQYF. The CDR3 coding sequence is TGTGCCAGCAGCGGCCCCCTTGGGAGCTCCTACGAGCAGTACTTC.

V gene TRBV20-1 combines with J gene TRBJ1-3; a weak D match, TRBD1 (6 bases). The V and J ends lost 3 bases and 0 bases respectively, with 18 bases between them. The germline gives CDR1 DFQATT, CDR2 SNEGSKA (reference sequence). The CDR3 is 17 amino acids. CDR3 DNA: TGCAGTGCTAGGGACAGCAAAGCCGCATACTCTGGAAACACCATATATTTT. Translation: CSARDSKAAYSGNTIYF.

The chain has TRBV11-2 and TRBJ1-6; D unclear. The CDR3 is 13 amino acids. Trimming removed 5 bases at V and 6 bases at J, with 8 bases between. CDR1 and CDR2 (germline): SGHAT, FQNNGV. This chain's CDR3 is CASSPGSNSPLHF. CDR3 DNA: TGTGCCAGCAGCCCTGGGAGTAATTCACCCCTCCACTTT.

This chain joins TRBV20-1 and TRBJ1-5, with D uncertain. The CDR3 contains 14 residues. V was pared by 1 base and J by 5 bases, with 12 bases between. Germline V gene data show CDR1 as DFQATT and CDR2 as SNEGSKA (reference sequence). CDR3 nucleotides: TGCAGTGCTAGAGTGTGGGGTCTAGATCAGCCCCAGCATTTT. This encodes CSARVWGLDQPQHF.

This clonotype has ten or more counts. The chain combines TRBV12-3 or TRBV12-4 with TRBJ1-4, with 8 bases matching TRBD1. CDR3 size: 15 residues. V shed 5 bases, J shed 7 bases, and the junction held 9 bases outside the gene matches. The CDR3 DNA reads TGTGCCAGCAGTACGAGGACAGGGAAAACTGAAAAACTGTTTTTT. Its protein product is CASSTRTGKTEKLFF.

This clonotype showed up just a few times. The rearrangement links TRBV9 to TRBJ1-1; tentative D call: TRBD1 (5 bases). The CDR3 runs to 14 residues. V was cut by 3 bases and J by 2 bases, with 11 bases left in between. Germline V lookup: CDR1 SGDLS, CDR2 YYNGEE. The CDR3 DNA reads as TGTGCCAGCAGCGAAAGGACAAGTAACACTGAAGCTTTCTTT. Its protein product is CASSERTSNTEAFF.

Only a few counts were recorded for this clonotype. The chain combines TRBV9 with TRBJ2-3; tentative D call: TRBD2 (6 bases). Germline V gene data show CDR1 as SGDLS and CDR2 as YYNGEE. V gave up 0 bases and J gave up 1 base, with 15 bases separating them. This CDR3 is 17 amino acids long. CDR3 nucleotide sequence: TGTGCCAGCAGCGTAGCCCCGCCGGGAGTCGGCACAGATACGCAGTATTTT. Protein product: CASSVAPPGVGTDTQYF. Full variable domain (outside the CDR3, taken from reference TRBV9 and TRBJ2-3): DSGVTQTPKHLITATGQRVTLRCSPRSGDLSVYWYQQSLDQGLQFLIQYYNGEERAKGNILERFSAQQFPDLHSELNLSSLELGDSALYFCASSVAPPGVGTDTQYFGPGTRLTVL.

The sample holds a few counts of this clonotype. This chain links TRBV29-1 with TRBJ2-5; D ambiguous. Per the germline V gene, CDR1 is SQVTM and CDR2 is ANQGSEA. CDR3 size: 11 residues. V lost 3 bases, J lost 2 bases, and 4 bases lay in between. This CDR3 is CSVDRQETQYF. The DNA of the CDR3 is TGCAGCGTTGACCGTCAAGAGACCCAGTACTTC.

In this sample, this clonotype turned up many times. The V call is TRBV6-6, the J call TRBJ1-1, with D perhaps matching TRBD1 (6 bases). V lost 7 bases and J lost 2, with 8 bases in between. Germline-derived CDR1 and CDR2 are MNHNY and SVGAGI (reference sequence). The CDR3 consists of 12 residues. This chain's CDR3 is CASKTGNTEAFF. Here the CDR3 DNA reads TGTGCCAGCAAGACAGGCAACACTGAAGCTTTCTTT.

The chain employs TRBV4-1 and TRBJ1-6; 7 bases are shared with TRBD1. The CDR3 totals 16 residues. Germline CDR1 is MGHRA and CDR2 is YSYEKL. The V segment lost 2 bases and the J segment 8 bases; nucleotides outside the gene matches: 9. CDR3 sequence: CASSQSGQTGDSPLHF. The CDR3 DNA sequence: TGCGCCAGCAGCCAATCGGGACAGACCGGCGATTCACCCCTCCACTTT.